This TCR beta chain was identified in a study of metastatic and nonmetastatic thyroid tumors. Study overall: Repertoires of blood and of tissue (tumor or nodule) from malignant and benign thyroid patients were compared. Whole-study results and caveats: Significantly higher TCR beta diversity was reportedly seen in malignant thyroid tumors than benign nodules, in blood and tumor.

Ten or more counts support this clone. Its matching antigen is unknown. J was trimmed by 3 bases and V by 3 bases; bases with no gene match: 2. The germline V gene encodes CDR1 GTSNPN and CDR2 SVGIG (reference sequence). The CDR3 covers 14 residues. Per the original data handling: Building a distant-metastasis classifier for papillary thyroid cancer drew on CDR3 differences across clinicopathological groups. Via MiXCR, TCRdb re-called the PCR reads. TCRdb, not the original authors, processed these V and J calls. The table records some 16,000 clones, approximately 12% of them present only once. No patient received treatment before thyroid surgery.

Material: tumor tissue. The chain has TRBV30 and TRBJ2-7, with 13 positions matching TRBD2. This sequence originates from a female donor with papillary thyroid cancer or a benign thyroid nodule (not recorded which). Some clones in this sample may be carry-over from other donors' samples. This chain's CDR3 is CAWSRLAGGYEQYF. The CDR3 coding sequence is TGTGCCTGGAGCCGACTAGCGGGAGGCTACGAGCAGTACTTC.